These 3 T cell receptor beta chains share one sample of origin, sequenced in a study of CD8 T cells in ankylosing spondylitis. Regarding the study as a whole: The study identified a TCR beta motif of roughly eight highly homologous variants that appeared characteristic of ankylosing spondylitis blood.

No antigen is known for these receptors. One entry per CDR3 protein, called by TCRdb with MiXCR from the 5' RACE reads. The repertoire holds approximately 400,000 distinct CDR3 sequences, with about 25% as singletons. The specimen sequenced was blood, either unsorted or a sorted T cell fraction (not recorded which). These TCRs come from a male donor with ankylosing spondylitis.

This rearrangement joins TRBV5-1 to TRBJ2-7; 12 bases line up with TRBD2. Looked up from germline, CDR1 is SGHRS and CDR2 is YFSETQ. Losses at the gene ends were 2 bases for V and 5 bases for J; bases not matched to a gene: 2. The CDR3 sequence is 14 residues long. CDR3 region: CASSLRTSGNEQYF. CDR3 coding DNA: TGCGCCAGCAGCTTACGGACTAGCGGGAACGAGCAGTACTTC.

The chain links TRBV12-3 or TRBV12-4 to TRBJ2-7; 9 bases are shared with TRBD1. V trimming: 6 bases; J trimming: 6 bases; junction bases outside the gene matches: 12. The CDR3 is 15 residues long. The CDR3 DNA sequence: TGTGCCAGCAGCCGCGGGACAGGGAACGAGGCCGAGCAGTACTTC. Encoded protein: CASSRGTGNEAEQYF.

This clonotype was observed a handful of times. The chain links TRBV7-9 to TRBJ2-5, with D possibly being TRBD1 (6 bases). The germline V gene has CDR1 SEHNR and CDR2 FQNEAQ (reference sequence). The CDR3 has 16 amino acids. V lost 6 bases and J lost 0, with 17 bases in between. CDR3 amino acids: CASSWELGDNQETQYF. CDR3 DNA: TGTGCCAGCAGTTGGGAGTTGGGGGACAACCAAGAGACCCAGTACTTC.